This T cell receptor (beta chain) emerged from a study of T cell responses to AZD1222 COVID-19 vaccine. On this clone itself: Its target is not known.

Study-wide results and limits: Reportedly, nearly half of unique spike TCRs recognized epitopes outside B.1.351/B.1.1.7 mutations. There were repertoire samples only from the period after the peak T cell response. When two AZD1222 doses had been given, Spike-specific TCR breadth and depth rose.

V was shortened by 1 base and J by 0 bases, with 7 bases between the two germline ends. This CDR3 is 14 amino acids long. Germline loops: CDR1 LGHNA, CDR2 YNFKEQ. Data came from immunoSEQ multiplex PCR; TCRdb stores just in-frame clones and leaves some out. This table holds about 66,000 clones, 85% to 95% found once. The sequencing here drew on peripheral blood, taken 28 days after the second dose of the MenACWY control vaccine. This chain joins TRBV4-2 and TRBJ2-7; maybe TRBD2 (5 bases). This TCR was recovered from an adult who received the MenACWY meningococcal vaccine as a control. CDR3 region: CASSQVEGSYEQYF. Written as DNA, the CDR3 is TGTGCCAGCAGCCAAGTTGAGGGCTCCTACGAGCAGTACTTC.